Shown below are 9 T cell receptor beta chains from a single sample sequenced in a study of a mutant IDH1 vaccine in newly diagnosed glioma. The time point denotes: baseline, week 1 (first vaccination visit). Documented treatment: pre-vaccination baseline after standard-of-care therapy. Profiling relied on immunoSEQ multiplex PCR, and the TCRdb table lists in-frame clones only, not all of them. This table holds around 30,000 clones, over 60% found once. The material was peripheral blood mononuclear cells (PBMCs), obtained from a glioma patient treated with radiotherapy, temozolomide or both. The source is a man in his forties or fifties with glioma. Some clones in this sample may be carry-over from other donors' samples.

There are a few counts of this clone. This chain connects TRBV10-3 to TRBJ1-1; 8 bases match TRBD1. This CDR3 region has 12 residues. The trim removed 6 bases at V and 5 bases at J, leaving 2 bases unmatched. The germline gives CDR1 ENHRY, CDR2 SYGVKD. CDR3 region: CAIRDRATEAFF. The CDR3, as DNA: TGTGCCATCAGGGACAGGGCGACTGAAGCTTTCTTT.

This chain links TRBV7-9 with TRBJ2-7; 7 nucleotides agree with TRBD2. The CDR3 length is 13 residues. After removal of 3 bases from V and 1 base from J, the junction contained 0 bases not matched to a gene. Germline V gene lookup returns CDR1 SEHNR and CDR2 FQNEAQ (reference sequence). The CDR3 DNA sequence: TGTGCCAGCAGCTTCGGGGGGTCCTACGAGCAGTACTTC. Translated, it gives CASSFGGSYEQYF.

The genes are TRBV25-1 and TRBJ1-1; no firm D call. There are 11 residues in the CDR3. The V gene lost 3 bases and the J gene lost 10 bases, with 9 bases spanning the gap. Germline CDR1 and CDR2: MGHDK and SYGVNS. CDR3 bases: TGTGCCAGCAGTGAGGAGGGCGCAGCTTTCTTT. Translated: CASSEEGAAFF.

This clone was counted once. V and J are TRBV11-2 and TRBJ1-1; D perhaps matches TRBD1 (5 bases). CDR1 and CDR2 from the germline V gene are SGHAT and FQNNGV. Deletions cut 5 bases from V and 0 bases from J, with 22 bases between. The CDR3 runs to 18 residues. CDR3: CASSTRGRAGSMNTEAFF. CDR3 nucleotides: TGTGCCAGCAGCACTCGGGGGAGGGCAGGCTCCATGAACACTGAAGCTTTCTTT. Variable domain in full (rest from reference TRBV11-2 and TRBJ1-1): EAGVAQSPRYKIIEKRQSVAFWCNPISGHATLYWYQQILGQGPKLLIQFQNNGVVDDSQLPKDRFSAERLKGVDSTLKIQPAKLEDSAVYLCASSTRGRAGSMNTEAFFGQGTRLTVV.

The rearrangement joins TRBV7-9 to TRBJ1-2; D ambiguous. CDR3 size: 15 residues. V lost 3 bases and J lost 0, with 11 bases in between. The germline V gene has CDR1 SEHNR and CDR2 FQNEAQ (reference sequence). CDR3 sequence reads: CASSLAASSNYGYTF. DNA for the CDR3: TGTGCCAGCAGCTTGGCGGCTTCCTCTAACTATGGCTACACCTTC.

The J gene is TRBJ2-1, the V gene TRBV4-1; 9 bases are shared with TRBD1. With V trimmed by 3 bases and J by 5 bases, 8 bases remained unmatched. Germline CDR1 MGHRA, CDR2 YSYEKL. CDR3 length equals 16 residues. In nucleotides, the CDR3 is TGCGCCAGCAGCCAGGGGCGGGGGACAGGGCACAATGAGCAGTTCTTC. The encoded protein is CASSQGRGTGHNEQFF.

The rearrangement uses TRBV10-3 and TRBJ1-2, with D possibly matching TRBD1 (6 bases). The CDR3 is 15 amino acids. Germline CDR1 and CDR2: ENHRY and SYGVKD. With 4 bases removed from V and 6 bases from J, the gap between germline ends came to 18 bases. The CDR3 protein is CAISAQEARGDGYTF. The CDR3, as DNA: TGTGCCATCAGTGCCCAGGAGGCCAGGGGAGATGGCTACACCTTC.

This chain uses TRBV6-4 with TRBJ1-5; TRBD1 aligns across 7 bases. V lost 3 bases, J lost 5 bases, and 4 bases stayed unmatched. The CDR3 covers 14 residues. Germline V gene lookup returns CDR1 MRHNA and CDR2 SNTAGT. This chain's CDR3 is CASSEQGSHQPQHF. CDR3 DNA sequence: TGTGCCAGCAGTGAACAGGGGTCCCATCAGCCCCAGCATTTT.

This chain uses TRBV6-1 with TRBJ2-7, with D perhaps TRBD1 or TRBD2 (6 bases each). This CDR3 has 15 residues. With 0 bases removed from V and 0 bases from J, the gap between germline ends came to 9 bases. Per the germline V gene, CDR1 is MNHNS and CDR2 is SASEGT. CDR3 in amino acids: CASSEATGASYEQYF. The CDR3, as DNA: TGTGCCAGCAGTGAAGCGACGGGGGCCTCCTACGAGCAGTACTTC.